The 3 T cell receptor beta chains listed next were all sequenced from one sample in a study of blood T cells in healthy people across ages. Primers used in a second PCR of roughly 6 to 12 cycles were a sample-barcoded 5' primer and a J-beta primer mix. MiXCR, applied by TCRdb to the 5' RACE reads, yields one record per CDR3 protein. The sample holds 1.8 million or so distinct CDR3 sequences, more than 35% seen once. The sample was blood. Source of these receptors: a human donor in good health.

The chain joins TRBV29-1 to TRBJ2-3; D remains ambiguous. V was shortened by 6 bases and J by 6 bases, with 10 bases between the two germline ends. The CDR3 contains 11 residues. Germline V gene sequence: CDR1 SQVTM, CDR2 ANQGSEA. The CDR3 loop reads CSVVARDTQYF. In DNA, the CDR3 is TGCAGCGTCGTTGCCAGGGATACGCAGTATTTT.

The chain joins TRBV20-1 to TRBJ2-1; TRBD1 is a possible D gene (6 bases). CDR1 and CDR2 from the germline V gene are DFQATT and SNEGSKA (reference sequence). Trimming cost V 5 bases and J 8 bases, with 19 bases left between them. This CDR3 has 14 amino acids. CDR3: CSARYRVMKDEQFF. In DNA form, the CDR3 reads TGCAGTGCTCGATACAGGGTAATGAAGGATGAGCAGTTCTTC.

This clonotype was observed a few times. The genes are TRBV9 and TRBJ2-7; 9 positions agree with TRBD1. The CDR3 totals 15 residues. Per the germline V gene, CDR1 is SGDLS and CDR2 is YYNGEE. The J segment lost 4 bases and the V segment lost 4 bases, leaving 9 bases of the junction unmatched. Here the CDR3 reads CASSPRDRDFYEQYF. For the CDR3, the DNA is TGTGCCAGCAGCCCCCGGGACAGGGATTTTTACGAGCAGTACTTC. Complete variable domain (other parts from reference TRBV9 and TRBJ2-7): DSGVTQTPKHLITATGQRVTLRCSPRSGDLSVYWYQQSLDQGLQFLIQYYNGEERAKGNILERFSAQQFPDLHSELNLSSLELGDSALYFCASSPRDRDFYEQYFGPGTRLTVT.